Listed below are T cell receptor beta chains from one sample, sequenced in a study of OX40 agonist ivuxolimab in advanced cancers. This table comes from immunoSEQ multiplex PCR, and its TCRdb copy is limited to in-frame clones, with some not included. The table lists about 73,000 clones, about 80% of them singletons. The specimen was CD4+ or CD8+ T cells sorted from blood, collected in a trial of the OX40 agonist ivuxolimab. All receptors derive from an adult with an advanced solid tumor such as melanoma, head and neck, liver or kidney cancer. Both conserved end residues are part of each CDR3. Fields, in order: V gene, CDR3 length, clone size, CDR3 protein. A row's size may be missing; if present it is once, few, many or a size class.

TRBV18 14 . CASSSSTDTTGYTF
TRBV13 11 . CASSLGVEQFF
TRBV6-1 14 . CASSERVRSEPQHF
TRBV29-1 11 few CSVTGVRGYTF
TRBV11-2 15 . CASSGTVGGNSPLHF
TRBV19 17 . CASSSRPGQGFGDIQYF
TRBV4-3 20 once CASSQDWARGRGTGANVLTF
TRBV28 12 medium-sized CASSNSMGGYTF
TRBV7-3 14 . CASSKGQGREKLFF
TRBV7-3 11 . CAEDVEETQYF
TRBV27 15 . CASSLKGAQFGGYTF
TRBV27 13 . CASSPVPGGGYTF
TRBV30 13 . CAWSVQGRNTIYF
TRBV5-1 14 . CASSGRDRVDEQYF
TRBV11-3 14 . CASTLDRGPNEQYF
TRBV5-4 17 few CASSSPQDQGIGEKLFF
TRBV11-2 13 few CASSLELSGEQYF
TRBV5-1 15 few CATKWTSGGTDTQYF
TRBV11-2 15 . CASSLDRSGRASYTF
TRBV7-3 13 . CASSSAGGNGYTF
TRBV4-2 13 . CASSQDPRVEQFF
TRBV11-2 14 . CASSRGTKNTEAFF
TRBV18 16 . CASSPSAAGDSNEQFF
TRBV11-3 14 . CASSLGHPTDTQYF
TRBV7-2 12 . CAGSEGVYGYTF
TRBV5-1 13 . CASSLGGENTIYF
TRBV7-8 16 . CASSPRGGLAGGVRYF
TRBV2 12 . CASRGTHYGYTF
TRBV5-4 16 . CATKNGTRVAKNIQYF
TRBV28 14 . CASSLARTYYGYTF
TRBV11-2 13 . CASSHEGGSPLHF
TRBV10-3 15 once CAISPRAGRNTEAFF
TRBV5-1 14 . CASSLSSGVGEQYF
TRBV15 16 few CATSSPLRGASVGYTF
TRBV4-1 14 few CASSQPLHNTEAFF
TRBV5-5 17 . CASSFPQTGYSGNTIYF
TRBV15 16 once CATSRGRQGSTDTQYF
TRBV7-2 15 few CASSLGGNSNQPQHF
TRBV19 15 . CASSKGTVFSDEQYF
TRBV19 13 once CASSSGTVEKLFF
TRBV7-8 22 . CASSLKPLRGLAGAIQAGEQFF
TRBV6-5 13 . CASRPGTGNGYTF
TRBV5-1 13 . CASSPPGSGELFF
TRBV7-8 12 once CASSLSGNTIYF
TRBV7-2 15 . CASSLAWSTTDTQYF
TRBV12-5 15 once CASGLVRGIGIEAFF
TRBV5-1 12 medium-sized CASSVSRAEQYF
TRBV6-4 15 . CASSDRGLGTGELFF
TRBV11-3 16 . CASSSAGTGDSYEQYF
TRBV30 14 few CAWSVSTGAYEQYF
TRBV5-8 14 . CASTLRGGPGEAFF
TRBV14 15 . CASSQLGTVAYEQYF